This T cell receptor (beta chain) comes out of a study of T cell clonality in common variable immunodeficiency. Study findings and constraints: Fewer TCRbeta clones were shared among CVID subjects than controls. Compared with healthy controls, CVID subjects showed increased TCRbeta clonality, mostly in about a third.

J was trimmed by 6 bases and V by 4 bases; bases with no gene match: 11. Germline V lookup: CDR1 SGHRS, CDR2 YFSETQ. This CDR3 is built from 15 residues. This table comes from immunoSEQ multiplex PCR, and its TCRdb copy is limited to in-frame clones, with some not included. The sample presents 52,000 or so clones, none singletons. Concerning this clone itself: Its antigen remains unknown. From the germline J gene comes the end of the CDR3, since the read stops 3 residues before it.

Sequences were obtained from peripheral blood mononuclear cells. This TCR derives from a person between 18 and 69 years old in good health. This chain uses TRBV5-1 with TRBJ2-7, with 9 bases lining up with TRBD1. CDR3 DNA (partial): TGCGCCAGCAGCCCAGACCGGGACAGGGCGGGCGAG. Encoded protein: CASSPDRDRAGE. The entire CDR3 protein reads CASSPDRDRAGEQYF.